The rows below give T cell receptor beta chains drawn from one sample of a study of cytomegalovirus exposure and HLA in healthy donors. Here immunoSEQ multiplex PCR was the method, and the copy in TCRdb shows in-frame clones only, minus some. This sample lists just under 90,000 clones; its ten largest clones have approximately 6%. Sequences were obtained from PBMCs. These receptors were collected from a girl between 5 and 17 years old in good health and CMV-seropositive. Both conserved end residues are part of each CDR3. The order of the fields is V gene, J gene, D gene, CDR3 protein, CDR3 DNA. D genes are given only for firm matches.

V gene: TRBV28; J gene: TRBJ2-4; D gene: .; CDR3 protein: CASSLGRRNIQYF; CDR3 DNA: TGTGCCAGCAGTTTAGGGAGACGGAACATTCAGTACTTC
V gene: TRBV2; J gene: TRBJ1-2; D gene: TRBD1; CDR3 protein: CASSPRDRDAGYTF; CDR3 DNA: TGTGCCAGCAGTCCCCGGGACAGGGATGCCGGCTACACCTTC
V gene: TRBV4-2; J gene: TRBJ2-3; D gene: .; CDR3 protein: CASSPTSTDTQYF; CDR3 DNA: TGTGCCAGCAGCCCGACTAGCACAGATACGCAGTATTTT
V gene: TRBV6-5; J gene: TRBJ2-2; D gene: .; CDR3 protein: CASRVSEMNTGELFF; CDR3 DNA: TGTGCCAGCAGAGTATCGGAGATGAACACCGGGGAGCTGTTTTTT
V gene: TRBV5-6; J gene: TRBJ2-7; D gene: TRBD2; CDR3 protein: CASSVFGGGVRAYEQYF; CDR3 DNA: TGTGCCAGCAGCGTGTTTGGCGGGGGGGTGAGGGCCTACGAGCAGTACTTC
V gene: TRBV30; J gene: TRBJ1-5; D gene: .; CDR3 protein: CAWSVPGWLQPQHF; CDR3 DNA: TGTGCCTGGAGTGTACCCGGGTGGTTACAGCCCCAGCATTTT
V gene: TRBV5-6; J gene: TRBJ2-7; D gene: .; CDR3 protein: CASRADSFTYEQYF; CDR3 DNA: TGTGCCAGCAGGGCGGACAGTTTTACCTACGAGCAGTACTTC
V gene: TRBV5-6; J gene: TRBJ2-7; D gene: TRBD2; CDR3 protein: CASSQKRGLDEQYF; CDR3 DNA: TGTGCCAGCAGCCAGAAGCGGGGTCTGGACGAGCAGTACTTC
V gene: TRBV9; J gene: TRBJ2-2; D gene: .; CDR3 protein: CASSVGVSGNGELFF; CDR3 DNA: TGTGCCAGCAGCGTAGGGGTGTCAGGGAACGGGGAGCTGTTTTTT
V gene: TRBV29-1; J gene: TRBJ2-7; D gene: .; CDR3 protein: CSAWTRAYEQYF; CDR3 DNA: TGCAGCGCCTGGACAAGGGCCTACGAGCAGTACTTC
V gene: TRBV7-9; J gene: TRBJ2-1; D gene: TRBD1; CDR3 protein: CASSSTGVNEQFF; CDR3 DNA: TGTGCCAGCAGCTCCACAGGGGTCAATGAGCAGTTCTTC
V gene: TRBV7-2; J gene: TRBJ1-1; D gene: .; CDR3 protein: CASSPAGVNTEAFF; CDR3 DNA: TGTGCCAGCAGCCCCGCAGGTGTGAACACTGAAGCTTTCTTT
V gene: TRBV11-2; J gene: TRBJ2-4; D gene: .; CDR3 protein: CASSYGPSVNIQYF; CDR3 DNA: TGTGCCAGCAGCTACGGTCCGAGTGTAAACATTCAGTACTTC
V gene: TRBV14; J gene: TRBJ2-7; D gene: TRBD2; CDR3 protein: CASSHRLAGSYEQYF; CDR3 DNA: TGTGCCAGCAGCCATAGACTAGCGGGGAGCTACGAGCAGTACTTC
V gene: TRBV25-1; J gene: TRBJ1-5; D gene: .; CDR3 protein: CASSVDSHNQPQHF; CDR3 DNA: TGTGCCAGCAGTGTAGACAGCCACAATCAGCCCCAGCATTTT
V gene: TRBV30; J gene: TRBJ1-2; D gene: .; CDR3 protein: CAWSATGTSHTF; CDR3 DNA: TGTGCCTGGAGTGCCACCGGGACATCTCACACCTTC
V gene: TRBV5-1; J gene: TRBJ1-4; D gene: .; CDR3 protein: CASSSQGPNEKLFF; CDR3 DNA: TGCGCCAGCAGCTCACAGGGCCCTAATGAAAAACTGTTTTTT
V gene: TRBV20-1; J gene: TRBJ1-5; D gene: .; CDR3 protein: CSAPRGKPQHF; CDR3 DNA: TGCAGTGCCCCCCGGGGTAAGCCCCAGCATTTT
V gene: TRBV28; J gene: TRBJ1-6; D gene: .; CDR3 protein: CASSLGGLGSHLHF; CDR3 DNA: TGTGCCAGCAGTTTAGGAGGGCTGGGCTCACACCTCCACTTT
V gene: TRBV5-4; J gene: TRBJ2-5; D gene: TRBD1; CDR3 protein: CASTATGGSGETQYF; CDR3 DNA: TGTGCCAGCACCGCGACAGGGGGCAGCGGGGAGACCCAGTACTTC
V gene: TRBV29-1; J gene: TRBJ1-5; D gene: .; CDR3 protein: CSVTVAGQPQHF; CDR3 DNA: TGCAGCGTTACTGTCGCGGGTCAGCCCCAGCATTTT
V gene: TRBV5-1; J gene: TRBJ2-1; D gene: TRBD2; CDR3 protein: CASSTGLAGNYNEQFF; CDR3 DNA: TGCGCCAGCAGCACCGGACTAGCGGGGAACTACAATGAGCAGTTCTTC
V gene: TRBV18; J gene: TRBJ1-2; D gene: .; CDR3 protein: CASSPPSRPLQLGYTF; CDR3 DNA: TGTGCCAGCTCACCACCGTCCAGGCCACTCCAACTGGGCTACACCTTC
V gene: TRBV7-9; J gene: TRBJ1-1; D gene: .; CDR3 protein: CASSLVMNTEAFF; CDR3 DNA: TGTGCCAGCAGCTTAGTTATGAACACTGAAGCTTTCTTT
V gene: TRBV28; J gene: TRBJ1-4; D gene: .; CDR3 protein: CASSSRFGSGGLREKLFF; CDR3 DNA: TGTGCCAGCAGTTCTAGGTTTGGGTCGGGAGGTTTAAGGGAAAAACTGTTTTTT
V gene: TRBV5-5; J gene: TRBJ1-3; D gene: .; CDR3 protein: CASSLGNGAGESGNTIYF; CDR3 DNA: TGTGCCAGCAGCTTGGGAAATGGGGCTGGAGAATCTGGAAACACCATATATTTT
V gene: TRBV27; J gene: TRBJ1-5; D gene: TRBD1; CDR3 protein: CASRPKTGERGQPQHF; CDR3 DNA: TGTGCCAGCAGACCAAAGACAGGGGAGAGGGGACAGCCCCAGCATTTT
V gene: TRBV5-6; J gene: TRBJ1-1; D gene: TRBD1; CDR3 protein: CASSFGTGGGTEAFF; CDR3 DNA: TGTGCCAGCAGCTTCGGGACAGGGGGCGGCACTGAAGCTTTCTTT
V gene: TRBV15; J gene: TRBJ1-5; D gene: .; CDR3 protein: CATSRKPKGYSNQPQHF; CDR3 DNA: TGTGCCACCAGCAGAAAACCAAAGGGGTATAGCAATCAGCCCCAGCATTTT
V gene: TRBV15; J gene: TRBJ2-7; D gene: TRBD1; CDR3 protein: CATSGGTGDSYEQYF; CDR3 DNA: TGTGCCACCAGCGGGGGGACAGGTGACTCCTACGAGCAGTACTTC
V gene: TRBV9; J gene: TRBJ1-2; D gene: .; CDR3 protein: CASSDLYGYTF; CDR3 DNA: TGTGCCAGCAGCGATCTTTATGGCTACACCTTC
V gene: TRBV19; J gene: TRBJ1-6; D gene: .; CDR3 protein: CASSIGGGSSPLHF; CDR3 DNA: TGTGCCAGTAGTATAGGTGGAGGGAGTTCACCCCTCCACTTT
V gene: TRBV4-3; J gene: TRBJ2-5; D gene: .; CDR3 protein: CASSQGQSTIQETQYF; CDR3 DNA: TGCGCCAGCAGCCAAGGTCAGTCGACTATCCAAGAGACCCAGTACTTC
V gene: TRBV12-2; J gene: TRBJ1-1; D gene: .; CDR3 protein: CASRADRLNTEAFF; CDR3 DNA: TGTGCAAGTCGCGCTGACAGGTTGAACACTGAAGCTTTCTTT
V gene: TRBV19; J gene: TRBJ1-1; D gene: .; CDR3 protein: CASSIGVGAEAFF; CDR3 DNA: TGTGCCAGTAGTATCGGAGTGGGGGCCGAAGCTTTCTTT
V gene: TRBV9; J gene: TRBJ2-3; D gene: TRBD2; CDR3 protein: CASSVGVAGAPRRTDTQYF; CDR3 DNA: TGTGCCAGCAGCGTCGGGGTAGCGGGGGCCCCTCGACGCACAGATACGCAGTATTTT
V gene: TRBV18; J gene: TRBJ2-7; D gene: .; CDR3 protein: CASSPGGGNEQYF; CDR3 DNA: TGTGCCAGCTCACCAGGGGGAGGCAACGAGCAGTACTTC
V gene: TRBV2; J gene: TRBJ1-2; D gene: TRBD1; CDR3 protein: CASSDRTGGIAYGYTF; CDR3 DNA: TGTGCCAGCAGTGATAGGACAGGGGGGATAGCCTATGGCTACACCTTC
V gene: TRBV19; J gene: TRBJ1-5; D gene: .; CDR3 protein: CASSHRGQPQHF; CDR3 DNA: TGTGCCAGTAGTCATAGGGGTCAGCCCCAGCATTTT
V gene: TRBV5-4; J gene: TRBJ1-6; D gene: TRBD1; CDR3 protein: CASSGTGGVYNSPLHF; CDR3 DNA: TGTGCCAGCAGCGGGACAGGGGGGGTCTATAATTCACCCCTCCACTTT
V gene: TRBV14; J gene: TRBJ2-6; D gene: .; CDR3 protein: CASSQVSSGPFEANVLTF; CDR3 DNA: TGTGCCAGCAGCCAAGTTTCCTCTGGGCCCTTTGAGGCCAACGTCCTGACTTTC
V gene: TRBV6-5; J gene: TRBJ2-7; D gene: .; CDR3 protein: CASSYSTVSSSYEQYF; CDR3 DNA: TGTGCCAGCAGTTACTCGACAGTTTCTAGCTCCTACGAGCAGTACTTC